This is a list of T cell receptor beta chains from one sample in a study of T cells after yellow fever vaccination. TCRdb analysed the 5' RACE reads with MiXCR anew, one entry per CDR3 protein. The sample carries about 85,000 distinct CDR3 sequences, 13% recorded once. This sample comprised CD8+ T cells not binding an NS4B(214-222) dextramer, sorted from PBMCs, obtained less than 25 days after the first yellow fever vaccination. The source of these receptors is a man aged 18 to 29 who received the YFV17D yellow fever vaccine. Both conserved end residues are part of each CDR3. A D gene is named only where the DNA matches it firmly. Only part of the rows carry a size: once, few, many, or a class if the clone is expanded.

size,D,V,length,J,CDR3,DNA
NA,TRBD2,TRBV5-1,17,TRBJ2-1,CASSLSVLAGDNNEQFF,TGCGCCAGCAGCTTGAGTGTATTGGCGGGGGATAACAATGAGCAGTTCTTC
NA,TRBD2,TRBV3-1,17,TRBJ2-7,CASSQGLAGAISYEQYF,TGTGCCAGCAGCCAAGGGCTAGCGGGGGCGATCTCCTACGAGCAGTACTTC
NA,TRBD1,TRBV3-1,14,TRBJ1-5,CASSQGQGMQPQHF,TGTGCCAGCAGCCAAGGACAGGGGATGCAGCCCCAGCATTTT
NA,NA,TRBV4-3,16,TRBJ1-6,CASSQDQGSYNSPLHF,TGCGCCAGCAGCCAAGATCAGGGCTCCTATAATTCACCCCTCCACTTT
many,NA,TRBV10-3,14,TRBJ1-2,CAISESWQHYGYTF,TGTGCCATCAGTGAGTCGTGGCAGCATTATGGCTACACCTTC
few,NA,TRBV9,16,TRBJ2-7,CASSVGHGGQSYEQYF,TGTGCCAGCAGCGTAGGGCATGGAGGCCAATCCTACGAGCAGTACTTC
few,TRBD2,TRBV12-3/TRBV12-4,15,TRBJ2-5,CASKSTSGVWETQYF,TGTGCCAGCAAGAGTACTAGCGGGGTGTGGGAGACCCAGTACTTC
NA,NA,TRBV7-6,15,TRBJ2-3,CASSYGWISTDTQYF,TGTGCCAGCAGCTACGGGTGGATTAGCACAGATACGCAGTATTTT
few,NA,TRBV12-3/TRBV12-4,16,TRBJ2-5,CASILTPGADKETQYF,TGTGCCAGCATCTTAACTCCGGGGGCGGACAAAGAGACCCAGTACTTC
NA,NA,TRBV7-3,14,TRBJ2-1,CASSFYGFYNEQFF,TGTGCCAGCAGCTTTTACGGGTTCTACAATGAGCAGTTCTTC
once,TRBD1,TRBV2,16,TRBJ2-6,CASRGQGAGGANVLTF,TGTGCCAGCAGAGGACAGGGGGCGGGCGGGGCCAACGTCCTGACTTTC